This is a list of T cell receptor beta chains from one sample in a study of OX40 agonist ivuxolimab in advanced cancers. Clones were read by immunoSEQ multiplex PCR, and TCRdb kept only the in-frame ones, dropping some. The sample lists roughly 60,000 clones; approximately 80% were seen once. The sample in question was CD4+ or CD8+ T cells sorted from blood, obtained in a trial of the OX40 agonist ivuxolimab. The receptors derive from an adult with an advanced solid tumor such as melanoma, head and neck, liver or kidney cancer. CDR3s include the opening cysteine and the closing phenylalanine or tryptophan. Each record gives: J gene, clone size, D gene, V gene, CDR3 DNA, CDR3 protein. The D gene is left open where the match is weak. Only part of the rows carry a size: once, few, many, or a class if the clone is expanded.

>TRBJ1-5|medium-sized|TRBD1|TRBV19
TGTGCCAGTACTAACGGACAGGGGGCTGATCAGCCCCAGCATTTT
CASTNGQGADQPQHF
>TRBJ2-2|-|-|TRBV2
TGTGCCAGCAGTGAAGCGGGGCCGCCAAACGGGGAGCTGTTTTTT
CASSEAGPPNGELFF
>TRBJ1-6|-|-|TRBV27
TGTGCCAGCAGTTTAAGCTATAATTCACCCCTCCACTTT
CASSLSYNSPLHF
>TRBJ1-4|-|-|TRBV30
TGTGCCTGGAGTGCTAATGAAAAACTGTTTTTT
CAWSANEKLFF
>TRBJ2-5|-|TRBD2|TRBV28
TGTGCCAGCAGCTCCACCGGGACTAGCGGGATGGAGACCCAGTACTTC
CASSSTGTSGMETQYF
>TRBJ2-4|-|TRBD1|TRBV19
TGTGCCAGTAGTGATAGGACAGGGACCAACATTCAGTACTTC
CASSDRTGTNIQYF
>TRBJ2-3|-|-|TRBV11-3
TGTGCCAGCAGCTTTCGCGCAGATACGCAGTATTTT
CASSFRADTQYF
>TRBJ2-1|-|-|TRBV7-9
TGTGCCAGCAGCTTACCTAATTTCGATGAGCAGTTCTTC
CASSLPNFDEQFF
>TRBJ2-1|-|TRBD1|TRBV19
TGTGCCAGTAGTATATTTACAGGGGGTGGCCCCTCCTCCTACAATGAGCAGTTCTTC
CASSIFTGGGPSSYNEQFF
>TRBJ2-5|-|TRBD2|TRBV9
TGTGCCAGCAGCCCCCCGGGACTAGACGGGACCCAGTACTTC
CASSPPGLDGTQYF
>TRBJ2-3|-|TRBD2|TRBV11-2
TGTGCCAGCAGCTCCGGGGACTACCACACAGATACGCAGTATTTT
CASSSGDYHTDTQYF
>TRBJ1-1|-|-|TRBV5-4
TGTGCCAGCAGCAAAGGGACGGCGGGCACTGAAGCTTTCTTT
CASSKGTAGTEAFF
>TRBJ2-1|-|TRBD2|TRBV30
TGTGCCTGGAGTGGTCTAGCGGGAGGAGGGGAGCAGTTCTTC
CAWSGLAGGGEQFF
>TRBJ2-3|-|-|TRBV15
TGTGCCACCAGAGCCGGAGGAGGAGGTAGGACAGATACGCAGTATTTT
CATRAGGGGRTDTQYF
>TRBJ2-7|-|-|TRBV13
TGTGCCAGCAGTTGGAGGGACCCCACCGAGCAGTACTTC
CASSWRDPTEQYF
>TRBJ2-1|-|-|TRBV7-9
TGTGCCAGCAGCTTAAGTCTGGGGGTGCAGTTCTTC
CASSLSLGVQFF
>TRBJ2-1|-|TRBD2|TRBV11-2
TGTGCCAGCAGCCGCTGGACTAGCGGGAGGGCCCATGAGCAGTTCTTC
CASSRWTSGRAHEQFF
>TRBJ2-1|-|TRBD2|TRBV9
TGTGCCAGCAGCGTTTCGGGAGGTTACAATGAGCAGTTCTTC
CASSVSGGYNEQFF
>TRBJ2-1|few|-|TRBV7-9
TGTGCCAGCACCTACTCGAGCTCCTACAATGAGCAGTTCTTC
CASTYSSSYNEQFF
>TRBJ2-1|few|-|TRBV11-1
TGTGCCAGCAGCTTAGTCGGGAGCGAGGAGCAGTTCTTC
CASSLVGSEEQFF
>TRBJ2-5|-|TRBD2|TRBV27
TGTGCCAGCATGGTACTAGCGGGAGAAAAGACCCAGTACTTC
CASMVLAGEKTQYF
>TRBJ2-5|-|-|TRBV15
TGTGCCACCAGCAGAGGGGCATTTCAAGAGACCCAGTACTTC
CATSRGAFQETQYF
>TRBJ1-2|-|-|TRBV18
TGTGCCAGCTCACCAACACGGGACATCCGAGACGGCTACACCTTC
CASSPTRDIRDGYTF
>TRBJ1-5|few|-|TRBV7-2
TGTGCCAGCAGCCCTAGCGGGTATAGCAATCAGCCCCAGCATTTT
CASSPSGYSNQPQHF
>TRBJ2-2|-|-|TRBV9
TGTGCCAGCAGCGTCGACCCCAGGGGCCCAGCAGTCGGGGAGCTGTTTTTT
CASSVDPRGPAVGELFF
>TRBJ1-3|-|-|TRBV19
TGTGCCAGTAGTATAGATGGCCGGGGACGCAGGGGTGCCATATATTTT
CASSIDGRGRRGAIYF
>TRBJ2-6|once|-|TRBV5-1
TGCGCCAGCAGCTTCGGGGGCGCTGGGGCCAACGTCCTGACTTTC
CASSFGGAGANVLTF
>TRBJ2-3|-|-|TRBV4-2
TGTGCCAGCAGCCAAGGGGGTCTAGCTAGCACAGATACGCAGTATTTT
CASSQGGLASTDTQYF
>TRBJ1-4|-|TRBD1|TRBV4-1
TGCGCCAGCAGCCGAGACCCCTCGTACAGGGGGCTGGGGGAAAAACTGTTTTTT
CASSRDPSYRGLGEKLFF
>TRBJ2-7|-|TRBD1|TRBV5-4
TGTGCCAGCAGCCTGGGACAGGATTACGAGCAGTACTTC
CASSLGQDYEQYF
>TRBJ1-5|-|-|TRBV5-4
TGTGCCAGCAGCTTGACAGGGAGCAATCAGCCCCAGCATTTT
CASSLTGSNQPQHF
>TRBJ2-7|-|-|TRBV5-1
TGCGCCAGCAGCTTGGCACAGGGCGGAAACGAGCAGTACTTC
CASSLAQGGNEQYF
>TRBJ2-2|-|-|TRBV2
TGTGCCAGCAGTGCCCCCGGGGAGCTGTTTTTT
CASSAPGELFF
>TRBJ1-1|-|TRBD1|TRBV9
TGTGCCAGCAGCTTGTCAGGGGGCTCGAGGAACACTGAAGCTTTCTTT
CASSLSGGSRNTEAFF
>TRBJ1-1|-|-|TRBV9
TGTGCCAGCAGCGCAAGGGGACGCACTGAAGCTTTCTTT
CASSARGRTEAFF
>TRBJ2-2|-|-|TRBV18
TGTGCCAGCTCACCACCCGGGTCCAGGAACACCGGGGAGCTGTTTTTT
CASSPPGSRNTGELFF
>TRBJ1-2|-|-|TRBV9
TGTGCCAGCAGCGTAGGGTGGGGTAAGGACTATGGCTACACCTTC
CASSVGWGKDYGYTF
>TRBJ2-3|-|TRBD2|TRBV6-1
TGTGCCAGCAGTGAAGGGCTAGCGGACTTCACAGATACGCAGTATTTT
CASSEGLADFTDTQYF
>TRBJ2-1|once|TRBD2|TRBV4-3
TGCGCCAGCAGCCAAGATCGGCTAGCGGGGGGGGATGAGCAGTTCTTC
CASSQDRLAGGDEQFF
>TRBJ2-1|-|TRBD2|TRBV6-1
TGTGCCAGCAGTGAAGCTCTGAGACTAGCGGGAGGGGGGGTTGAGCAGTTCTTC
CASSEALRLAGGGVEQFF
>TRBJ1-4|-|-|TRBV29-1
TGCAGCGTCAGCCGACCAGGGGATTGGGCTAATGAAAAACTGTTTTTT
CSVSRPGDWANEKLFF
>TRBJ2-2|few|-|TRBV27
TGTGCCAGCAGCTACAGCGTCGAGGGCACCGGGGAGCTGTTTTTT
CASSYSVEGTGELFF
>TRBJ1-1|-|-|TRBV11-2
TGTGCCAGCAGCCTCACAGGGAACACTGAAGCTTTCTTT
CASSLTGNTEAFF
>TRBJ2-3|once|-|TRBV19
TGTGCCAGTAGGCTCTTAGCGGACCCCAGCACAGATACGCAGTATTTT
CASRLLADPSTDTQYF
>TRBJ1-5|-|-|TRBV18
TGTGCCAGCTCACCAGAGGGCCCCCGCAATCAGCCCCAGCATTTT
CASSPEGPRNQPQHF
>TRBJ2-3|-|TRBD2|TRBV7-3
TGTGCCAGCAGCTTAAACAGCGGGGGCACAGATACGCAGTATTTT
CASSLNSGGTDTQYF
>TRBJ2-7|-|-|TRBV18
TGTGCCAGCTCTACCGGGGGCAGCCGCTCCTACGAGCAGTACTTC
CASSTGGSRSYEQYF
>TRBJ1-2|-|-|TRBV6-6
TGTGCCAGCACCTCAGGGCCTGGCTACACCTTC
CASTSGPGYTF
>TRBJ2-2|-|-|TRBV11-3
TGTGCCAGCAGGTATTCCGCCGGGGAGCTGTTTTTT
CASRYSAGELFF
>TRBJ2-7|-|-|TRBV27
TGTGCCAGCAGTTTAAGACAGACAAGCCTCTACGAGCAGTACTTC
CASSLRQTSLYEQYF
>TRBJ2-3|-|-|TRBV18
TGTGCCAGCTCACCTGACACCCGAATCACAGATACGCAGTATTTT
CASSPDTRITDTQYF
>TRBJ2-5|-|TRBD1|TRBV29-1
TGCAGCGTTATCAGGGGGGAGACCCAGTACTTC
CSVIRGETQYF
>TRBJ2-5|-|-|TRBV29-1
TGCAGCGCGGGACCTCAAGAGACCCAGTACTTC
CSAGPQETQYF
>TRBJ2-3|-|TRBD2|TRBV29-1
TGCAGCGTTGAGGGGAGCGGGAGGTCTGGTGGCACAGATACGCAGTATTTT
CSVEGSGRSGGTDTQYF
>TRBJ1-5|-|-|TRBV19
TGTGCCAGTAGTATAGGTTGGGGGGACCGCAATCAGCCCCAGCATTTT
CASSIGWGDRNQPQHF